Listed below are T cell receptor beta chains from one sample, sequenced in a study of T cell repertoires in cytomegalovirus infection. For these receptors, no antigen is known. MiXCR was run by TCRdb on the reads, yielding one entry per CDR3 protein. The sample has about 920,000 distinct CDR3 sequences, about a third seen once. The sequencing here drew on cultured CD8+ T cells from PBMCs, taken from culture after CMV antigen stimulation. All receptors come from a human donor in good health (CMV status not recorded). Some clones in this sample may be carry-over from other donors' samples. Each CDR3 is given with its conserved first and last residue. Fields, in order: V gene, CDR3 protein.

v_gene: TRBV19; CDR3aa: CASRRDGNTEAFF
v_gene: TRBV6-5; CDR3aa: CASSYSQGAKMAEAFF
v_gene: TRBV28; CDR3aa: CASSSRSQGGEGNEQFF
v_gene: TRBV7-8; CDR3aa: CASSLVPGQGNSPLHF
v_gene: TRBV20-1; CDR3aa: CSASPRTSGEYNEQFF
v_gene: TRBV7-6; CDR3aa: CASSLGGLLVGTDTQYF
v_gene: TRBV7-6; CDR3aa: CASSPAFGSTSDEQFF
v_gene: TRBV7-9; CDR3aa: CASRIARAGWGNYGYTF
v_gene: TRBV20-1; CDR3aa: CSARDFSSFDEQFF
v_gene: TRBV20-1; CDR3aa: CSARDYGYTF
v_gene: TRBV7-9; CDR3aa: CASRTRQGPSDTQYF